The sequence of this T cell receptor (beta chain) was determined in a study of T cells after yellow fever vaccination. On this clonotype itself: A much larger clone is a single base away; this may be a read error.

This CDR3 is built from 13 residues. Trimming left V 2 bases short and J 6 bases short, with 11 bases between. The germline V gene encodes CDR1 LGHDT and CDR2 YNNKEL (reference sequence). From the 5' RACE reads, TCRdb called clonotypes with MiXCR, one entry per CDR3 protein. This table holds hundreds of thousands of distinct CDR3 sequences, less than 15% found once. This TCR came from a man aged 25 to 45 who received the YFV17D yellow fever vaccine. The sequenced sample was PBMCs, obtained on the day of the yellow fever booster vaccination. The chain carries TRBV3-1 and TRBJ2-7; D not certain. The CDR3 sequence is CASSQWASSEQYF. The CDR3 bases are TGTGCCAGCAGCCAATGGGCCTCTTCCGAGCAGTACTTC.